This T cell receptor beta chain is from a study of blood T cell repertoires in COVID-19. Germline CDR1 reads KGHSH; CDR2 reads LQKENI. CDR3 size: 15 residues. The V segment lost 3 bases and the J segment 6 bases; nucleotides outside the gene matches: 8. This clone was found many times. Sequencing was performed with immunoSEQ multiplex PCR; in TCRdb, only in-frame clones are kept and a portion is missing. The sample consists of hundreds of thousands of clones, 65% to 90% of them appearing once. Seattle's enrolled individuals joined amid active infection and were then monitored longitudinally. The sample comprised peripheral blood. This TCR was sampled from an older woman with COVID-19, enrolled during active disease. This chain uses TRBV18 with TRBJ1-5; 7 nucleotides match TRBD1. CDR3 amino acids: CASSPLSGGGQPQHF. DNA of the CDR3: TGTGCCAGCTCACCGCTCTCAGGGGGAGGTCAGCCCCAGCATTTT.